The rows below give T cell receptor beta chains drawn from one sample of a study of T cells in Graves' hyperthyroidism and ophthalmopathy. TCRdb reprocessed the multiplex PCR reads via MiXCR and lists one record per CDR3 protein. The table lists more than 500,000 distinct CDR3 sequences, about 14% of them singletons. Input material: blood. The receptors stem from a woman in her thirties or forties with Graves' hyperthyroidism. CDR3s include the opening cysteine and the closing phenylalanine or tryptophan. The order of the fields is clone size, D gene, V gene, J gene, CDR3 protein, CDR3 DNA. A D gene is named only where the DNA matches it firmly. Clone sizes are given selectively: once, few, many, or a class where the clone is expanded.

>many|NA|TRBV30|TRBJ2-7
CAWGGGRAYEQYF
TGTGCCTGGGGAGGGGGTCGGGCCTACGAGCAGTACTTC
>many|TRBD2|TRBV6-1|TRBJ2-1
CATRRSGGWEREGGDEQFF
TGTGCCACCCGGAGGAGTGGGGGCTGGGAGCGGGAGGGTGGCGATGAGCAGTTCTTC
>few|NA|TRBV12-5|TRBJ1-5
CASGLGQGNQPQHF
TGTGCTAGTGGTTTGGGGCAAGGGAATCAGCCCCAGCATTTT
>many|NA|TRBV7-8|TRBJ2-1
CASSPLTGFTYNEQFF
TGTGCCAGCAGCCCTCTTACTGGTTTTACCTACAATGAGCAGTTCTTC
>few|TRBD1|TRBV25-1|TRBJ2-1
CASNEGGTGQNEQFF
TGTGCCAGCAACGAAGGGGGGACAGGGCAAAATGAGCAGTTCTTC
>few|NA|TRBV20-1|TRBJ2-3
CSTRKGTDTQYF
TGCAGTACTAGAAAGGGCACAGATACGCAGTATTTT
>few|NA|TRBV3-1|TRBJ1-2
CASSRMDINYGYTF
TGTGCCAGCAGCCGTATGGACATAAACTATGGCTACACCTTC
>NA|TRBD2|TRBV24-1|TRBJ2-3
CATSGGTSVFSDTQYF
TGTGCCACCAGCGGTGGGACTAGCGTTTTTTCAGATACGCAGTATTTT
>many|NA|TRBV7-9|TRBJ2-5
CASSLEPPSETQYF
TGTGCCAGCAGTCTGGAACCCCCGAGCGAGACCCAGTACTTC
>few|NA|TRBV30|TRBJ2-1
CAWRTGEWDEQFF
TGTGCCTGGAGGACTGGGGAGTGGGATGAGCAGTTCTTC
>many|TRBD1|TRBV28|TRBJ2-3
CASSPGQLRDTQYF
TGTGCCAGCAGTCCGGGACAGCTGAGAGATACGCAGTATTTT
>many|TRBD2|TRBV20-1|TRBJ2-3
CSADLAGGRDTQYF
TGCAGTGCCGATCTAGCGGGAGGCCGGGATACGCAGTATTTT
>NA|TRBD2|TRBV6-2/TRBV6-3|TRBJ2-1
CASISPGGYEQFF
TGTGCCAGCATCTCCCCGGGGGGGTATGAGCAGTTCTTC
>NA|NA|TRBV28|TRBJ2-5
CASSFTGLGPGETQYF
TGTGCCAGCAGTTTTACAGGGCTGGGCCCCGGGGAGACCCAGTACTTC
>many|TRBD1|TRBV7-9|TRBJ2-7
CASSTKGTAEAGYEQYF
TGTGCCAGCAGCACCAAGGGGACAGCTGAGGCGGGTTACGAGCAGTACTTC
>NA|NA|TRBV6-1|TRBJ2-3
CASRRDLGTDTQYF
TGTGCCAGCAGAAGAGATCTCGGAACAGATACGCAGTATTTT
>NA|NA|TRBV5-1|TRBJ1-2
CASSLVVGNYGYTF
TGCGCCAGCAGCTTGGTGGTAGGGAACTATGGCTACACCTTC
>few|NA|TRBV29-1|TRBJ1-1
CSVGGGRDTEAFF
TGCAGCGTTGGAGGGGGGAGGGACACTGAAGCTTTCTTT
>many|NA|TRBV28|TRBJ2-1
CASSFRLAGTGEQFF
TGTGCCAGCAGTTTTCGTCTAGCGGGGACAGGAGAGCAGTTCTTC
>few|NA|TRBV20-1|TRBJ2-1
CSAPPVGLAMNEQFF
TGCAGTGCTCCCCCTGTCGGGCTAGCAATGAATGAGCAGTTCTTC
>many|NA|TRBV12-3/TRBV12-4|TRBJ2-1
CASSATGGSYNEQFF
TGTGCCAGCAGTGCGACCGGGGGCTCCTACAATGAGCAGTTCTTC
>few|TRBD1|TRBV11-2|TRBJ1-2
CASGEQGAGGYTF
TGTGCCAGCGGGGAGCAGGGGGCTGGAGGCTACACCTTC
>NA|NA|TRBV12-3/TRBV12-4|TRBJ1-3
CASSGLQGNTIYF
TGTGCCAGCAGTGGGCTCCAGGGAAACACCATATATTTT
>few|NA|TRBV19|TRBJ2-1
CASQHQGQNEQFF
TGTGCCAGCCAACACCAGGGTCAGAATGAGCAGTTCTTC
>many|NA|TRBV20-1|TRBJ2-5
CSARRGYQETQYF
TGCAGTGCTAGAAGAGGCTACCAAGAGACCCAGTACTTC
>few|TRBD1|TRBV12-3/TRBV12-4|TRBJ1-2
CASSLRQGTLYGYTF
TGTGCCAGCAGTCTCCGACAGGGGACTCTCTATGGCTACACCTTC
>NA|NA|TRBV5-1|TRBJ1-2
CASRPGASVYGYTF
TGCGCCAGCAGGCCAGGGGCCTCGGTCTATGGCTACACCTTC
>many|NA|TRBV4-1|TRBJ2-1
CASSQVQISSYNEQFF
TGCGCCAGCAGCCAAGTACAGATAAGCTCCTACAATGAGCAGTTCTTC
>many|NA|TRBV30|TRBJ2-7
CAWSGPRGRDPYEQYF
TGTGCCTGGAGTGGACCTCGGGGGCGGGATCCCTACGAGCAGTACTTC
>NA|NA|TRBV19|TRBJ2-7
CASSIAAGYEQYF
TGTGCCAGTAGTATCGCAGCGGGCTACGAGCAGTACTTC
>many|TRBD1|TRBV5-1|TRBJ1-3
CASSPGQGANTIYF
TGCGCCAGCAGCCCAGGACAGGGGGCAAACACCATATATTTT
>many|NA|TRBV28|TRBJ1-2
CASSLYRANYGYTF
TGTGCCAGCAGTTTATATCGGGCCAACTATGGCTACACCTTC
>NA|TRBD2|TRBV20-1|TRBJ2-7
CSAFDHGGRGSYEQYF
TGCAGTGCATTTGACCATGGCGGGAGGGGGTCCTACGAGCAGTACTTC
>many|TRBD2|TRBV28|TRBJ2-3
CASSFLADDTDTQYF
TGTGCCAGCAGTTTTCTAGCGGACGACACAGATACGCAGTATTTT